This paragraph reports one T cell receptor (beta chain). This sample is part of a study of identical twins. CDR3 length equals 17 residues. CDR1 and CDR2 from the germline V gene are LGHNA and YNFKEQ. The V and J ends lost 2 bases and 2 bases, in that order; junction bases with no gene match: 4. MiXCR, applied by TCRdb to the 5' RACE reads, yields one record per CDR3 protein. The data show approximately 490,000 distinct CDR3 sequences, 20% to 25% seen once. These same records also appear under a second study, on yellow fever vaccine responses in identical twins.

Sequencing was carried out using CD4+ T cells sorted from blood. The V and J genes are TRBV4-2 and TRBJ2-3, with 13 bases fitting TRBD2. This TCR was recovered from a woman under 30 in good health. For the CDR3, the DNA is TGTGCCAGCAGCCAACTGACTAGCGGGGGGAACACAGATACGCAGTATTTT. Protein sequence: CASSQLTSGGNTDTQYF.